The clone carrying this TCR beta chain showed up just a few times. The antigen remains unidentified. TCRdb analysed the 5' RACE reads with MiXCR anew, one entry per CDR3 protein. The table records around 320,000 distinct CDR3 sequences, around 27% of them present only once. This entry belongs to a study of T-cell memory formation after mild COVID-19. For the study at large: Across donors, TCR clusters were largely donor specific.

General study findings and limits: Largely, contracting CD4+ clones fell within CM and EM, and contracting CD8+ clones within EMRA.

The CDR3 runs 15 residues. V shed 0 bases, J shed 6 bases, and the junction held 6 bases outside the gene matches. CDR1 is MNHEY and CDR2 is SVGAGI in the germline V gene. The clonotype comes from an adult woman who had mild COVID-19 (a few samples of this study predate the infection). Cell type and time point are not known. V usage is TRBV6-5 and J usage is TRBJ1-2; TRBD1 matches at 8 bases. Sequencing was done on a sample of PBMCs or a T cell subset sorted from them (not recorded which). The CDR3 here is CASSYSSTGGDGYTF. The CDR3 nucleotides are TGTGCCAGCAGTTACTCGAGCACAGGGGGGGATGGCTACACCTTC.